This entry lists 16 T cell receptor beta chains sequenced from one sample in a study of shared clonotypes between healthy human individuals. Clones were sequenced by immunoSEQ multiplex PCR, and TCRdb holds only the in-frame ones, with some missing. The sample consists of about 690,000 clones, roughly 88% of them appearing once. The specimen was memory CD8+ T cells from PBMCs. Documented subset: CD45RO+ cells pooled with CCR7-negative TemRA cells. These receptors all come from a man aged 18 to 30 in good health. Some clones in this sample may be carry-over from other donors' samples.

The chain joins TRBV7-9 to TRBJ2-7; D is possibly TRBD1 (5 bases). CDR1 is SEHNR and CDR2 is FQNEAQ in the germline V gene (reference sequence). Trimming took off 5 bases at V and 3 bases at J, with 14 bases between the two ends. The length of the CDR3 is 14 residues. The CDR3 region has the DNA TGTGCCAGCAGCCTAGGAGCAGGGCACTACGAGCAGTACTTC. Amino acid sequence: CASSLGAGHYEQYF. Variable domain in full (rest from reference TRBV7-9 and TRBJ2-7): DTGVSQNPRHKITKRGQNVTFRCDPISEHNRLYWYRQTLGQGPEFLTYFQNEAQLEKSRLLSDRFSAERPKGSFSTLEIQRTEQGDSAMYLCASSLGAGHYEQYFGPGTRLTVT.

This clone was counted only a few times. The DNA for the CDR3 is TGTGCCTGGAGGTGGGGAATTGAAGCTTTCTTT. It is translated as CAWRWGIEAFF. The chain employs TRBV30 and TRBJ1-1; no definite D call. The CDR3 sequence is 11 residues long. V was clipped by 3 bases and J by 7 bases, with 9 bases between them. The V gene's germline CDR1 is GTSNPN and CDR2 SVGIG (reference sequence).

The rearrangement links TRBV6-5 to TRBJ2-2; no clear D gene. Per germline, CDR1 MNHEY and CDR2 SVGAGI. The V and J ends lost 3 bases and 0 bases respectively, with 8 bases between them. The CDR3 extends over 15 amino acids. The CDR3 is CASSYYSTNTGELFF. Written as DNA, the CDR3 is TGTGCCAGCAGTTATTACAGTACGAACACCGGGGAGCTGTTTTTT.

The rearrangement uses TRBV2 and TRBJ1-1; no firm D call. Germline values: CDR1 SNHLY, CDR2 FYNNEI. Trimming cost V 5 bases and J 6 bases, with 19 bases left between them. CDR3 length: 15 amino acids. The CDR3: CASSWSPLPMAEAFF. The CDR3 nucleotides read TGTGCCAGCAGTTGGAGTCCGTTACCTATGGCTGAAGCTTTCTTT.

This clone was observed once. The chain links TRBV7-6 to TRBJ2-2; D uncertain. This CDR3 comprises 12 residues. From germline, CDR1 is SGHVS and CDR2 FNYEAQ. The V and J ends lost 5 bases and 3 bases respectively, with 4 bases between them. Here the CDR3 DNA reads TGTGCCAGCAGCGCATACACCGGGGAGCTGTTTTTT. Its translation is CASSAYTGELFF.

The rearrangement joins TRBV14 to TRBJ1-4; D remains ambiguous. Trimming removed 0 bases from V and 4 bases from J, with 12 bases in between. The germline V gene encodes CDR1 SGHDN and CDR2 FVKESK. The CDR3 runs to 16 residues. The CDR3 sequence is CASSQDTATFNEKLFF. The CDR3 DNA reads TGTGCCAGCAGCCAAGATACAGCAACCTTTAATGAAAAACTGTTTTTT.

This sequence joins TRBV5-1 and TRBJ1-3; 9 bases align to TRBD1. After removal of 4 bases from V and 0 bases from J, the junction contained 5 bases not matched to a gene. Per germline, CDR1 SGHRS and CDR2 YFSETQ. There are 16 residues in the CDR3. The CDR3 protein is CASSGDRAISGNTIYF. As DNA, the CDR3 is TGCGCCAGCAGCGGGGACAGGGCCATCTCTGGAAACACCATATATTTT.

The CDR3 region has the DNA TGTGCCAGCAGTTTATGGGGTAGCAGCCTAGGGGAGCAGTACTTC. Amino acid sequence: CASSLWGSSLGEQYF. This chain connects TRBV28 to TRBJ2-7; D is ambiguous. Trimming left V 0 bases short and J 7 bases short, with 16 bases between. The length of the CDR3 is 15 residues. Per germline, CDR1 MDHEN and CDR2 SYDVKM.

This rearrangement joins TRBV7-9 to TRBJ1-2; 8 positions agree with TRBD1. The ends lost 4 bases at V and 3 bases at J; junction bases unmatched: 7. This CDR3 is built from 15 residues. CDR1 is SEHNR and CDR2 is FQNEAQ in the germline V gene (reference sequence). CDR3 bases: TGTGCCAGCAGCTCCCGACAGGGGAAAGACTATGGCTACACCTTC. Its translation: CASSSRQGKDYGYTF.

The rearrangement links TRBV5-1 to TRBJ2-7; either TRBD1 or TRBD2 may supply D (6 bases each). CDR3 length: 14 residues. V was shortened by 8 bases and J by 3 bases, with 18 bases between the two germline ends. CDR1 SGHRS and CDR2 YFSETQ come from the germline V gene. The CDR3 bases are TGCGCCAGTACTATAGGGGGGCGTCACTACGAGCAGTACTTC. Translating gives CASTIGGRHYEQYF. The complete variable domain, with remaining parts taken from reference TRBV5-1 and TRBJ2-7, reads KAGVTQTPRYLIKTRGQQVTLSCSPISGHRSVSWYQQTPGQGLQFLFEYFSETQRNKGNFPGRFSGRQFSNSRSEMNVSTLELGDSALYLCASTIGGRHYEQYFGPGTRLTVT.

V gene TRBV6-5 combines with J gene TRBJ2-2; D is unclear. Trimming took 4 bases from V and 4 from J, leaving 10 bases between them. Germline CDR1 MNHEY, CDR2 SVGAGI. The CDR3 is 14 amino acids. In DNA form, the CDR3 reads TGTGCCAGCAGTTCGACGGAATCCACCGGGGAGCTGTTTTTT. It yields the protein CASSSTESTGELFF.

A few counts support this clone. The chain combines TRBV19 with TRBJ1-5; 10 bases match TRBD1. CDR3 length: 15 residues. Germline values: CDR1 LNHDA, CDR2 SQIVND (reference sequence). The junction had 11 bases not matched to a gene; V was cut back by 6 bases and J by 9 bases. The DNA for the CDR3 is TGTGCCAGTAGGCCAGGGACAGGGGCCTGGAGGCCCCAGCATTTT. Translating gives CASRPGTGAWRPQHF.

The J gene is TRBJ2-5, the V gene TRBV25-1, with 7 bases aligning to TRBD1. This CDR3 is 13 amino acids long. The V segment lost 6 bases and the J segment 5 bases; nucleotides outside the gene matches: 6. Per germline, CDR1 MGHDK and CDR2 SYGVNS. The CDR3 sequence: CASRDRFEETQYF. The CDR3 bases are TGTGCCAGCAGGGACAGGTTCGAGGAGACCCAGTACTTC.

The chain links TRBV10-2 to TRBJ1-2, with D uncertain. This CDR3 contains 14 residues. The V gene lost 7 bases and the J gene lost 1 base, with 13 bases spanning the gap. CDR1 and CDR2 from the germline V gene are WSHSY and SAAADI. The CDR3 bases are TGCGCCAGCACTCCGCCCGGGGTTAACTATGGCTACACCTTC. Its translation is CASTPPGVNYGYTF.

The rearrangement joins TRBV11-2 to TRBJ2-4; TRBD2 agrees at 8 bases. This CDR3 comprises 16 residues. J gave up 2 bases and V 5 bases, and 8 bases lay outside the gene matches. Germline CDR1 SGHAT, CDR2 FQNNGV. The CDR3 region has the DNA TGTGCCAGCAGCCCGCGGGAGGTGGGTCCCAAAAACATTCAGTACTTC. Protein sequence: CASSPREVGPKNIQYF.

The V gene is TRBV10-3, the J gene TRBJ1-4, with D possibly being TRBD1 (5 bases). Germline V gives CDR1 ENHRY, CDR2 SYGVKD. Trimming took 0 bases from V and 5 from J, leaving 10 bases between them. This CDR3 is 15 amino acids long. CDR3 sequence: CAISESVTANEKLFF. For the CDR3, the DNA is TGTGCCATCAGTGAGTCGGTGACAGCGAATGAAAAACTGTTTTTT.